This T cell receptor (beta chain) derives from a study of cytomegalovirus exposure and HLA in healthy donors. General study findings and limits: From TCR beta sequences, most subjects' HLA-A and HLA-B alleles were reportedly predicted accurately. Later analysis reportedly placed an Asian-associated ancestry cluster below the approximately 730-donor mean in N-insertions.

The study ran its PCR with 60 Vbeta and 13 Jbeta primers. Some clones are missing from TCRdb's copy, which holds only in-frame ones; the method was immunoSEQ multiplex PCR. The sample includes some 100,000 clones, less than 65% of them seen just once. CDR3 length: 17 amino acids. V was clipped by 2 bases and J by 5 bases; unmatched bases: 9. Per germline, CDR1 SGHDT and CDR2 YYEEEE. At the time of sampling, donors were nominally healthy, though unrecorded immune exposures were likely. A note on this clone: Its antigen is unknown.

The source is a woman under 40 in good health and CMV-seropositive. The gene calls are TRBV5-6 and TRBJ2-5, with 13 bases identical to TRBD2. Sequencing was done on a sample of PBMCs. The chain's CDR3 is CASSFTPKLAGGETQYF. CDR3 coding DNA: TGTGCCAGCAGCTTCACCCCGAAACTAGCGGGGGGGGAGACCCAGTACTTC.